This T cell receptor beta chain was sequenced for a study of cytomegalovirus exposure and HLA in healthy donors. The PCR used 60 Vbeta and 13 Jbeta primers. The table came from immunoSEQ multiplex PCR; TCRdb's copy has only in-frame clones and leaves some out. The data hold 140,000 to 150,000 clones, with around three quarters observed a single time. The V end was cut by 2 bases, the J end by 5 bases, with 15 bases between. The CDR3 covers 15 residues. In germline, CDR1 is ENHRY, CDR2 SYGVKD. General study findings and limits: The authors considered a cluster of highly shared sequence variants likely to be a sequencing artifact. Later analysis identified several of the most significant clusters that appeared linked to common viral pathogens. Researchers reported in a later analysis that a missense DCLRE1C variant was tied to TCR beta V- and J-gene trimming.

As for this clone: Its antigen is currently unknown.

The receptor comes from a man aged 35 to 55 in good health and CMV-seronegative. The source material was PBMCs. The rearrangement joins TRBV10-3 to TRBJ2-5, with D possibly matching TRBD2 (6 bases). CDR3 sequence: CAISERLEGRETQYF. The DNA of the CDR3 is TGTGCCATCAGTGAGCGTCTGGAGGGGAGGGAGACCCAGTACTTC.